Listed here is a single T cell receptor beta chain. The data belong to a study of CD8 T cells in Susac syndrome. Controls were drawn from healthy donors and were matched for age and sex. An amount of RNA that ranged from roughly 0.5 to 1 ug was reverse transcribed with random hexamers. Amplification of the TCR beta CDR3 was carried out by immunoSEQ multiplex PCR, which spanned a total of 54 Vbeta and 13 Jbeta segments. In TCRdb, the immunoSEQ multiplex PCR reads were re-called with MiXCR into one record per CDR3 protein. This table has over 95,000 distinct CDR3 sequences, roughly 92% appearing once. V lost 7 bases, J lost 4 bases, and 28 bases lay in between. In germline, CDR1 is MNHEY, CDR2 SVGEGT. The CDR3 has 18 amino acids.

The sequence derives from a human donor in good health. Specimen: CD8+ T cells from PBMCs. V is TRBV6-2 or TRBV6-3 and J is TRBJ1-2, with D uncertain. This CDR3 reads CASTLTVVVAGLAYGYTF. In nucleotides, the CDR3 is TGTGCCAGCACCCTTACAGTCGTCGTGGCAGGTTTGGCCTATGGCTACACCTTC.